Listed below are T cell receptor beta chains from one sample, sequenced in a study of cytomegalovirus exposure and HLA in healthy donors. Produced via immunoSEQ multiplex PCR; TCRdb's table is partial and in-frame only. The sample gives over 100,000 clones, about 9.5% of which show up once; about 5% is in the top ten. Sequencing was performed on PBMCs. The receptors were sampled from a man in his forties in good health and CMV-seropositive. Each CDR3 is given with its conserved first and last residue. The order of the fields is clone size, D gene, V gene, J gene, CDR3 DNA, CDR3 protein. D genes are given only for firm matches. Only some rows state a clone size, as once, few, many or a class for expanded clones.

>once|NA|TRBV19|TRBJ1-5
TGTGCCAGTACCCAAGGGGGGGGACTTCTGGGGCAGCCCCAGCATTTT
CASTQGGGLLGQPQHF
>few|TRBD2|TRBV30|TRBJ2-1
TGTGCCTGGAGTCCCCCGGGACTAGCGGGATCTGATGAGCAGTTCTTC
CAWSPPGLAGSDEQFF
>few|NA|TRBV7-9|TRBJ2-2
TGTGCCAATCGAAGACTGGCGAACACCGGGGAGCTGTTTTTT
CANRRLANTGELFF
>NA|NA|TRBV29-1|TRBJ1-6
TGCAGCGTATGGGGCTGGTGTCAACCCCTCCACTTT
CSVWGWCQPLHF
>once|TRBD2|TRBV29-1|TRBJ2-2
TGCAGCGTTGGAACTAGCGGGAGCAGGAACACCGGGGAGCTGTTTTTT
CSVGTSGSRNTGELFF
>NA|NA|TRBV11-1|TRBJ2-7
TGTGCCAGCAGCTTAGGGACAGCCTACGAGCAGTACTTC
CASSLGTAYEQYF
>NA|TRBD1|TRBV7-2|TRBJ2-4
TGTGCCAGCAGCTTAGAAATAGGGACAGGGGGCAACATTCAGTACTTC
CASSLEIGTGGNIQYF
>few|NA|TRBV28|TRBJ2-1
TGTGCCAGCAGGGGGAGCTCCTACAATGAGCAGTTCTTC
CASRGSSYNEQFF
>many|TRBD1|TRBV7-6|TRBJ2-1
TGTGCCAGCAGCTCGGGGACAGGGAGGGGTGAGCAGTTCTTC
CASSSGTGRGEQFF
>few|NA|TRBV18|TRBJ1-5
TGTGCCAGCTCACCATTGGGGGGTAGAGAGCCCCAGCATTTT
CASSPLGGREPQHF
>NA|NA|TRBV5-8|TRBJ2-6
TGTGCCAGCAGCTCAGGAAAAGGGGGCTCTGGGGCCAACGTCCTGACTTTC
CASSSGKGGSGANVLTF
>few|TRBD2|TRBV7-9|TRBJ2-1
TGTGCCAGCAGCTCAACTAGCGGGAGGGCCTATGAGCAGTTCTTC
CASSSTSGRAYEQFF
>NA|TRBD1|TRBV5-1|TRBJ2-6
TGCGCCAGCAGCCTTCAACAGGGGAGCAGTGGGGCCAACGTCCTGACTTTC
CASSLQQGSSGANVLTF
>NA|NA|TRBV6-6|TRBJ2-6
TGTGCCAGCAGTTTGCGACAGTCTGGGGCCAACGTCCTGACTTTC
CASSLRQSGANVLTF
>NA|NA|TRBV19|TRBJ2-5
TGTGCCAGTAGTACCCGGACAGAAGAGACCCAGTACTTC
CASSTRTEETQYF
>NA|TRBD2|TRBV19|TRBJ2-7
TGTGCCAGTAGTATACTAGCGGGAGGGCCCCCTTACGAGCAGTACTTC
CASSILAGGPPYEQYF
>NA|TRBD2|TRBV2|TRBJ2-5
TGTGCCAGCAGTGAACTTAGCGGGAGGTTTGAGACCCAGTACTTC
CASSELSGRFETQYF
>NA|NA|TRBV14|TRBJ2-4
TGTGCCAGCAGCCACCCTGATTTAGGGTGGGGCCTAGCCAAAAACATTCAGTACTTC
CASSHPDLGWGLAKNIQYF
>NA|TRBD1|TRBV7-9|TRBJ2-7
TGTGCCAGCAGCGATCTGGGACAGGGAGTGAACTACGAGCAGTACTTC
CASSDLGQGVNYEQYF
>few|TRBD2|TRBV9|TRBJ2-3
TGTGCCAGCAGCGCAGCTAGCGGAAGCACAGATACGCAGTATTTT
CASSAASGSTDTQYF
>few|NA|TRBV30|TRBJ2-2
TGTGCCCAGACAGGTGCCCATTCTTTCAACACCGGGGAGCTGTTTTTT
CAQTGAHSFNTGELFF
>NA|NA|TRBV25-1|TRBJ1-1
TGTGCCAGCAGCCAATCCGGGGGGTACACTGAAGCTTTCTTT
CASSQSGGYTEAFF
>few|TRBD1|TRBV29-1|TRBJ1-4
TGCAGCGTTTTAGACAGGGCAACTAATGAAAAACTGTTTTTT
CSVLDRATNEKLFF
>few|NA|TRBV5-6|TRBJ2-3
TGTGCCAGCAGCCCCCGACAGCGATCGACTAGCACAGATACGCAGTATTTT
CASSPRQRSTSTDTQYF
>once|NA|TRBV28|TRBJ2-7
TGTGCCAGCAGTACCCTCCGGCGGGGTGGGGTCTACGAGCAGTACTTC
CASSTLRRGGVYEQYF
>few|TRBD2|TRBV10-3|TRBJ2-3
TGTGCCATCAGTGAGCCGACTAGCGGGGCCAGAGATACGCAGTATTTT
CAISEPTSGARDTQYF
>few|NA|TRBV7-8|TRBJ1-5
TGTGCCAGCAGCTTAGCAGGACAGTCAGAAAATCAGCCCCAGCATTTT
CASSLAGQSENQPQHF
>few|NA|TRBV19|TRBJ2-3
TGTGCCAGTAGTATCGGGAGCACAGATACGCAGTATTTT
CASSIGSTDTQYF
>NA|NA|TRBV20-1|TRBJ2-1
TGCAGTGCCAGGAGGGAGTATGAGCAGTTCTTC
CSARREYEQFF
>few|TRBD1|TRBV7-9|TRBJ2-1
TGTGCCAGCAGCCCAAAAATTAACAGGGGCCTCTACAATGAGCAGTTCTTC
CASSPKINRGLYNEQFF
>few|NA|TRBV5-1|TRBJ1-4
TGCGCTAGCAGCTTGGCAGGGTCCGCAACTAATGAAAAACTGTTTTTT
CASSLAGSATNEKLFF
>NA|TRBD2|TRBV27|TRBJ2-7
TGTGCCAGCAGTCCAGCCGGGACTAGGATATACGAGCAGTACTTC
CASSPAGTRIYEQYF
>many|TRBD2|TRBV10-3|TRBJ2-1
TGTGCCATCAGTGGGGCTAGCGGGAGGAGTGAGCAGTTCTTC
CAISGASGRSEQFF
>few|NA|TRBV29-1|TRBJ1-2
TGCAGCGTTGAAGTTGGTCGGGGGTTGGGTGGCTACACCTTC
CSVEVGRGLGGYTF
>few|NA|TRBV7-3|TRBJ1-1
TGTGCCAGCAGCCCTACTATGCACACTGAAGCTTTCTTT
CASSPTMHTEAFF
>few|NA|TRBV11-3|TRBJ2-7
TGTGCCAGCAGCTTCAGGGGAGGGGAATACGAGCAGTACTTC
CASSFRGGEYEQYF
>few|NA|TRBV18|TRBJ2-3
TGTGCCAGCTCACCATTCAATTCGGGAGCTGGAGATACGCAGTATTTT
CASSPFNSGAGDTQYF
>few|NA|TRBV6-5|TRBJ1-1
TGTGCCAGCAGTTACTTTCCAGGCAACACTGAAGCTTTCTTT
CASSYFPGNTEAFF
>NA|NA|TRBV29-1|TRBJ1-2
TGCAGCGTTGAAGGAGGGATTGGCGGCTACACCTTC
CSVEGGIGGYTF
>NA|TRBD2|TRBV6-5|TRBJ2-7
TGTGCCAGCAGTTACTCCGGGACTAGCGGCTACGAGCAGTACTTC
CASSYSGTSGYEQYF
>NA|NA|TRBV7-9|TRBJ1-2
TGTGCCAGCAGCCCAGAAACCGGCTACACCTTC
CASSPETGYTF
>few|TRBD1|TRBV5-8|TRBJ2-7
TGTGCCAGCACCATTCCCGGGACAGCCCTCTACGAGCAGTACTTC
CASTIPGTALYEQYF
>few|NA|TRBV30|TRBJ2-7
TGTGCCTGGAGCGGGTCCTACGAGCAGTACTTC
CAWSGSYEQYF
>NA|TRBD1|TRBV6-5|TRBJ2-3
TGTGCCAGCAGTCCGGGACAGGGGTTTAACACGCAGTATTTT
CASSPGQGFNTQYF
>NA|TRBD1|TRBV29-1|TRBJ1-1
TGCAGCGTTGGACTAGGGACAGGGGAGAACACTGAAGCTTTCTTT
CSVGLGTGENTEAFF
>few|NA|TRBV14|TRBJ2-6
TGTGCCAGCAGCCCGTCCTCTGGGGCCAACGTCCTGACTTTC
CASSPSSGANVLTF
>NA|NA|TRBV21-1|TRBJ2-2
TGTGCCAGCAGCAAATCTTGCAGGTACACCGGGGAGCTGTTTTTT
CASSKSCRYTGELFF
>NA|TRBD1|TRBV10-3|TRBJ2-5
TGTGCCATCAGTGAGTCGACAGGGGTTGGGGTCGGAGAGACCCAGTACTTC
CAISESTGVGVGETQYF
>few|TRBD1|TRBV5-4|TRBJ2-2
TGTGCCAGCAGAAGGGGGCAGGGGGCGCACACCGGGGAGCTGTTTTTT
CASRRGQGAHTGELFF
>few|NA|TRBV5-1|TRBJ2-1
TGCGCCAGCAGCTTAACCGGGACTCCTTCTTGGAATGAGCAGTTCTTC
CASSLTGTPSWNEQFF